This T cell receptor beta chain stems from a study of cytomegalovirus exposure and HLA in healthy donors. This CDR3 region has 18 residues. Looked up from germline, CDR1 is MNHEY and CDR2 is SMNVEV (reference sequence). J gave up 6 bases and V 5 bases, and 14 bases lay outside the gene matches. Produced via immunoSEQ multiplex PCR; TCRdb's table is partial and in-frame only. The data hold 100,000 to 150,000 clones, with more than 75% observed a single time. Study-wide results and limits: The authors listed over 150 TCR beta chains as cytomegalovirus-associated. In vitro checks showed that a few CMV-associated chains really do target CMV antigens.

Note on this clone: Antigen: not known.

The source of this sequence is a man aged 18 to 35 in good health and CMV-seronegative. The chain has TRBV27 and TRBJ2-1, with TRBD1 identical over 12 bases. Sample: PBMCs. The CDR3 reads CASSVLGLGQGASNEQFF. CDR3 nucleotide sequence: TGTGCCAGCAGTGTATTAGGCCTGGGACAGGGGGCCTCCAATGAGCAGTTCTTC.